The 15 T cell receptor beta chains presented below share a single source sample, sequenced in a study of cytomegalovirus exposure and HLA in healthy donors. Primers for the PCR totalled 60 Vbeta and 13 Jbeta. Profiling relied on immunoSEQ multiplex PCR, and the TCRdb table lists in-frame clones only, not all of them. The top ten hold more than 1.2% of the sample, which has about 43,000 clones, roughly 77% seen once. Sequencing used PBMCs. Every receptor here comes from a man aged 25 to 40 in good health and CMV-seronegative.

The chain recombines TRBV29-1 with TRBJ2-7; a weak D match, TRBD1 (6 bases). The CDR3 extends over 14 amino acids. Trimming took 4 bases from V and 6 from J, leaving 19 bases between them. CDR1 is SQVTM, CDR2 ANQGSEA, per germline. The CDR3 is CSVAMMGAQGEQYF. The CDR3 bases are TGCAGCGTTGCAATGATGGGGGCGCAAGGCGAGCAGTACTTC.

This sequence joins TRBV27 and TRBJ2-1, with D maybe TRBD2 (5 bases). The V end was cut by 5 bases, the J end by 8 bases, with 19 bases between. The CDR3 length is 15 residues. The germline gives CDR1 MNHEY, CDR2 SMNVEV (reference sequence). The CDR3 bases are TGTGCCAGCAGTCCTACTAGTAGTGCGTCCGATGAGCAGTTCTTC. Translation: CASSPTSSASDEQFF.

The gene calls are TRBV27 and TRBJ2-5, with TRBD1 identical over 9 bases. The CDR3 sequence is 15 residues long. The junction had 7 bases not matched to a gene; V was cut back by 3 bases and J by 5 bases. Germline-derived CDR1 and CDR2 are MNHEY and SMNVEV (reference sequence). CDR3 coding DNA: TGTGCCAGCAGTTTGATCGGGACAGGGATGGAGACCCAGTACTTC. Amino acids: CASSLIGTGMETQYF.

The V and J genes are TRBV6-6 and TRBJ2-3; D call uncertain. CDR1 and CDR2 (germline): MNHNY, SVGAGI (reference sequence). There are 16 residues in the CDR3. The V end was cut by 2 bases, the J end by 6 bases, with 18 bases between. The CDR3 protein is CASSYPDLPTADTQYF. CDR3 sequence (DNA): TGTGCCAGCAGTTACCCGGATCTACCCACAGCCGATACGCAGTATTTT.

V gene TRBV11-1 combines with J gene TRBJ2-7; 9 positions match TRBD1. CDR3 length: 14 residues. Germline V gene lookup returns CDR1 SGHAT and CDR2 FQDESV (reference sequence). J gave up 5 bases and V 1 base, and 3 bases lay outside the gene matches. The CDR3 region has the DNA TGTGCCAGCAGCTTAGTTGGGACAGGGAACGAGCAGTACTTC. It translates to CASSLVGTGNEQYF.

The chain joins TRBV2 to TRBJ1-1; 8 nucleotides align to TRBD1. CDR1 is SNHLY, CDR2 FYNNEI, per germline. CDR3 length equals 13 residues. The J segment lost 2 bases and the V segment lost 6 bases, leaving 2 bases of the junction unmatched. CDR3 residues: CASRDRANTEAFF. The CDR3 DNA sequence: TGTGCCAGCAGGGACAGGGCTAACACTGAAGCTTTCTTT. The full variable domain, rest sourced from reference TRBV2 and TRBJ1-1, is EPEVTQTPSHQVTQMGQEVILRCVPISNHLYFYWYRQILGQKVEFLVSFYNNEISEKSEIFDDQFSVERPDGSNFTLKIRSTKLEDSAMYFCASRDRANTEAFFGQGTRLTVV.

This clone was seen a handful of times. The CDR3 region has the DNA TGTGCCAGTAGTAGAGTCAGGGGGCCTGGCGGGGAGCTGTTTTTT. This encodes CASSRVRGPGGELFF. V usage is TRBV19 and J usage is TRBJ2-2, with 8 bases lining up with TRBD1. This CDR3 spans 15 amino acids. The germline CDR1 and CDR2 sequences are LNHDA and SQIVND (reference sequence). Trimming removed 4 bases from V and 7 bases from J; junction bases left unmatched: 8.

The rearrangement links TRBV11-2 to TRBJ2-1; 12 bases match TRBD2. The CDR3 extends over 19 amino acids. Trimming took 1 base from V and 8 from J; bases not matched to a gene: 15. Germline V gives CDR1 SGHAT, CDR2 FQNNGV. The CDR3, as DNA: TGTGCCAGCAGCTTAGTGGGCTCGTTTTGGCCTAGCGGGAGGGATGAGCAGTTCTTC. Its protein product is CASSLVGSFWPSGRDEQFF.

The V call is TRBV4-3, the J call TRBJ2-5, with TRBD2 as a possible D gene (6 bases). The CDR3 runs to 16 residues. Germline V gives CDR1 LGHNA, CDR2 YSLEER. Trimming stripped 4 bases from V and 0 bases from J, with 15 bases between. CDR3 in amino acids: CASSPHAGLNQETQYF. In nucleotides, the CDR3 is TGCGCCAGCAGCCCGCACGCGGGACTCAACCAAGAGACCCAGTACTTC.

The CDR3 bases are TGTGCCAGCCTCGAGATTGGGGAGAGGGCTTATACGCAGTATTTT. It encodes CASLEIGERAYTQYF. The chain combines TRBV18 with TRBJ2-3, with D perhaps TRBD2 (5 bases). V was pared by 8 bases and J by 7 bases, with 22 bases between. The CDR3 loop spans 15 amino acids. Per the germline V gene, CDR1 is KGHSH and CDR2 is LQKENI. Combining the CDR3 with reference TRBV18 and TRBJ2-3 gives the whole variable domain NAGVMQNPRHLVRRRGQEARLRCSPMKGHSHVYWYRQLPEEGLKFMVYLQKENIIDESGMPKERFSAEFPKEGPSILRIQQVVRGDSAAYFCASLEIGERAYTQYFGPGTRLTVL.

The V and J genes are TRBV9 and TRBJ2-5; tentatively, D is TRBD1 (6 bases). The ends were cut back, 4 bases at V and 4 bases at J, with 17 bases in the middle. Per the germline V gene, CDR1 is SGDLS and CDR2 is YYNGEE. The CDR3 consists of 15 residues. In DNA form, the CDR3 reads TGTGCCAGCAGCCCCAACCCTGGGGGCCGAGAGACCCAGTACTTC. This translates into CASSPNPGGRETQYF.

CDR3 sequence (DNA): TGTGCCAGCAGCCAAGATCGCAGACAGGGGAGTGAGGGGAATGAAAAACTGTTTTTT. Translating gives CASSQDRRQGSEGNEKLFF. This chain links TRBV4-2 with TRBJ1-4; 8 bases align to TRBD1. After removal of 0 bases from V and 5 bases from J, the junction contained 14 bases not matched to a gene. This CDR3 region has 19 residues. Germline V gene sequence: CDR1 LGHNA, CDR2 YNFKEQ.

This clone has only one observation. This rearrangement joins TRBV4-2 to TRBJ2-1; 7 bases are a match to TRBD2. CDR1 is LGHNA and CDR2 is YNFKEQ in the germline V gene. V gave up 1 base and J gave up 3 bases; unmatched junction bases: 6. CDR3 length: 16 amino acids. CDR3 residues: CASSQAGASGYNEQFF. DNA for the CDR3: TGTGCCAGCAGCCAAGCAGGCGCTAGCGGCTACAATGAGCAGTTCTTC.

The rearrangement links TRBV27 to TRBJ2-5, with 7 bases aligning to TRBD1. Germline-derived CDR1 and CDR2 are MNHEY and SMNVEV (reference sequence). This CDR3 is built from 14 residues. V was pared by 2 bases and J by 5 bases, with 5 bases of the junction left unmatched. The CDR3 reads CASSLEGAGETQYF. The DNA of the CDR3 is TGTGCCAGCAGTTTAGAGGGGGCAGGGGAGACCCAGTACTTC.

This sequence joins TRBV5-4 and TRBJ1-4; TRBD1 aligns across 9 bases. The CDR3 is 15 residues long. J gave up 7 bases and V 5 bases, and 9 bases lay outside the gene matches. Germline CDR1 reads SGHNT; CDR2 reads YYREEE (reference sequence). CDR3 DNA: TGTGCCAGCAGTTCCGGGACAGGGAAAGGTGAAAAACTGTTTTTT. The encoded protein is CASSSGTGKGEKLFF. The full variable domain, rest sourced from reference TRBV5-4 and TRBJ1-4, is ETGVTQSPTHLIKTRGQQVTLRCSSQSGHNTVSWYQQALGQGPQFIFQYYREEENGRGNFPPRFSGLQFPNYSSELNVNALELDDSALYLCASSSGTGKGEKLFFGSGTQLSVL.